The clone carrying this TCR beta chain has a handful of counts. Its antigen is as yet unknown. Germline CDR1 is MGHRA and CDR2 is YSYEKL. V was pared by 3 bases and J by 3 bases, with 7 bases between. This CDR3 contains 13 residues. The data stem from a study of beta chain features in type 1 diabetes. Study observations and caveats: Since sequencing was performed on cDNA, cells with high TCR expression could be over-represented.

Expressed TCRB transcripts were sequenced because the isolated RNA had all been reverse transcribed beforehand. For naive, central memory and regulatory T cell samples, reads averaged around 3.8 million. Repertoires were generated with immunoSEQ multiplex PCR, while TCRdb's copy carries only in-frame clones and drops some. The repertoire holds roughly 610,000 clones, with roughly 16% as singletons. Blood was drawn once from each donor into heparinised tubes. The draws averaged around 110 mL. The TCR originated in a man aged 18 to 35 in good health. Sequences were obtained from naive CD4+ T cells from blood. The chain joins TRBV4-1 to TRBJ2-3; D possibly corresponds to TRBD1 (5 bases). The CDR3 region has the DNA TGCGCCAGCAGCCACCCAGGGACAGATACGCAGTATTTT. Its translation: CASSHPGTDTQYF.